This TCR beta chain emerged from a study of T-cell reconstitution after alpha-beta-depleted transplantation in children. Molecular barcoding with unique molecular identifiers was used for the TCRbeta library. TCRdb re-called the PCR reads through MiXCR, storing one row per CDR3 protein. The sample contains a few hundred thousand distinct CDR3 sequences, 11% of which appear only once. The germline gives CDR1 SQVTM, CDR2 ANQGSEA. The CDR3 is 15 amino acids. The J segment lost 6 bases and the V segment lost 3 bases, leaving 11 bases of the junction unmatched. Overall study results and limits: By about two months after transplant, alpha-beta T cells reportedly arose from several hundred graft clones that had expanded.

A word on this clonotype: Its antigen remains unidentified.

The chain recombines TRBV29-1 with TRBJ2-1; TRBD2 matches 7 bases. The TCR was taken from a child younger than two with acute myeloid leukemia, due to receive a stem cell transplant. The material was PBMCs, obtained before TCRalphabeta/CD19-depleted stem cell transplant. The CDR3 loop reads CSVEGAGPPLNEQFF. The CDR3 region has the DNA TGCAGCGTTGAGGGAGCGGGACCTCCCCTCAATGAGCAGTTCTTC.